This paragraph reports one TCR beta chain. This clone showed up just a few times. What this receptor recognizes is not known. Base qualities are missing; no much larger clone stands one base away. The same CDR3 is also encoded by other DNA sequences in this sample. The entire isolated RNA was reverse transcribed using the High Capacity cDNA Reverse Transcription Kit, and thus expressed TCRB transcripts were sequenced. Deep immunoSEQ sequencing was performed on naive, central memory and regulatory T cell samples, with an average of approximately 4 million total reads per sample. Sorted cells were lysed in RLT buffer, and RNA was extracted using DNase-treated RNeasy Micro or Mini kits according to cell number. To prevent cross-contamination, each cell subset was processed individually, whereas patient and healthy donor samples were processed jointly. The immunoSEQ multiplex PCR was used to amplify TCRB sequences from cDNA, yielding 87-bp fragments that span the CDR3 region. The amplicons were sequenced using the Illumina HiSeq platform. The original methods were these. Synthetic template baselines were used to correct PCR bias computationally, reads within Hamming distance 2 were collapsed together, and singletons that could not be merged were discarded. By aligning reads against IMGT, V, D and J genes, CDR3 length, and insertions or deletions at six rearrangement sites were assigned. Within each subset, clonotype counts were normalized to the number of sorted cells before true diversity and Gini coefficients were calculated with the tcR R package. Repertoire sharing was quantified using the overlap coefficient calculated on TCRB nucleotide sequences. As a proxy for the pre-selection repertoire, out-of-frame TCRB sequences from naive cells were analyzed. The immuneACCESS repertoire file appears here via TCRdb, limited to in-frame rearrangements. These files lack a portion of the clones; in checked studies, under half of the deficit traces to unresolved V genes, and the cause of the others is not known. The D gene and trimming were derived from the DNA, and the V and J assignments and clone size from that table. Within this sample are about 450,000 clones, with around 10% of them counted one time only. The top ten hold about 0.042% of the sample.

The sample originates from a study of beta chain features in type 1 diabetes (dated by TCRdb to about 2018). For the study in its entirety: Patients and healthy donors did not differ in mean age, gender distribution, total cell number or subset yield. The study compared TCRB repertoires of sorted circulating CD4+ T cell subsets between recently diagnosed type 1 diabetes patients and matched healthy donors. Naive and central memory subsets were obtained from all 30 or so donors, but regulatory and stem cell-like memory subsets were isolated from only 8 patients and 8 healthy donors. Across all samples, 107,917,701 sorted cells were examined, and cell number per subset correlated strongly with RNA yield.

For CDR1 and CDR2, the germline V gene (reference sequence) lists DFQATT and SNEGSKA. Trimming removed 6 bases from V and 4 bases from J, leaving 9 bases between the germline ends. The CDR3 numbers 11 residues from cysteine through phenylalanine. Kept here is only the CDR3 DNA, which spans 33 bases and is read in frame from base 1. The full study reports these points: In all four CD4+ subsets, TCRB CDR3 length was moderately but significantly shorter in type 1 diabetes patients. PCR might favor shorter templates, but patient and control samples were amplified and corrected together, so any skew would affect both groups equally. Naive, central memory and regulatory TCRB repertoires appeared to be more similar among patients than among healthy donors. At VDJ recombination sites, patients with type 1 diabetes made fewer insertions and deleted more nucleotides, a pattern implying thymic rearrangement abnormalities. Because cDNA rather than genomic DNA was sequenced, highly expressing activated cells could have been over-represented, although no difference in activation and CD3 levels was found between groups. Because the HLA sub-analyses included only small numbers of individuals, any influence of HLA type on TCRB rearrangement was left unresolved.

Each donor gave one peripheral blood draw, averaging about 120 mL, which was collected into heparinised tubes. A BD FACSAria II and a panel including CD45RO, CCR7, CD25, CD127, CD95 and CD27 were used to sort naive, central memory, regulatory and stem cell-like memory CD4+ T cells. All sorted populations exceeded 95% purity. PBMCs were separated immediately by Lymphoprep density gradient centrifugation and were stained directly, without being cultured. So that batch effects would be minimized, each experiment stained and sorted samples in pairs, pairing one healthy donor with one patient. In this chain, TRBV20-1 is recombined with TRBJ1-2; the D gene is not confidently resolved. The sample comprised naive CD4+ T cells from blood. What the cell subset or site label conveys for this sample: true naive CD4+ T cells. The sequence came from a woman aged 18-35 years in good health. The DNA sequence follows: TGCAGTGCCCGTTTGGGCTATGGCTACACCTTC. This is translated as CSARLGYGYTF.